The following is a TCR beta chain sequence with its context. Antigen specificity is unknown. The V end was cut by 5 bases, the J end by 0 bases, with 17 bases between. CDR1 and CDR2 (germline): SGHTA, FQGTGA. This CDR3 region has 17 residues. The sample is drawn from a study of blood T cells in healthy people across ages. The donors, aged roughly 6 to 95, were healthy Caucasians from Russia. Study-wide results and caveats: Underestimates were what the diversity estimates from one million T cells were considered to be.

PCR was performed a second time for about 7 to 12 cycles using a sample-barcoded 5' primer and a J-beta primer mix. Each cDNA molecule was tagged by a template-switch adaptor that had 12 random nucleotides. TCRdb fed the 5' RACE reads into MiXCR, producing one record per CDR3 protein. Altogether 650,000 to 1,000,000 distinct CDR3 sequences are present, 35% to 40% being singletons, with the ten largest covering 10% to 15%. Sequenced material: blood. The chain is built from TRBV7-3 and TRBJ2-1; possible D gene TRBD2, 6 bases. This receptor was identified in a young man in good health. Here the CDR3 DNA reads TGTGCCAGCAGCCAGACACCCCGGGGGAGCTCCTACAATGAGCAGTTCTTC. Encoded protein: CASSQTPRGSSYNEQFF.